These 6 T cell receptor beta chains were all obtained from the same sample, sequenced in a study of T cells in Graves' hyperthyroidism and ophthalmopathy. TCR beta CDR3 regions were amplified from RNA. First-round RT-PCR with HTBI primers amplified the TCR CDR3 region. TCRdb re-derived calls from the multiplex PCR reads in MiXCR, one entry per CDR3 protein. Among more than 300,000 distinct CDR3 sequences listed, roughly 13% were seen once. Sequenced: blood. The receptors stem from a woman aged 55-69 years with Graves' hyperthyroidism.

Of note for this clonotype: A much more abundant neighbour one base away suggests this may be a read error. The chain employs TRBV12-3 or TRBV12-4 and TRBJ2-7; D ambiguous. The CDR3 sequence is 12 residues long. Trimming left V 4 bases short and J 2 bases short, with 6 bases between. CDR3 sequence (DNA): TGTGCCAGCAGTTCCGACACCTACGAGCAGTACTTC. Translation: CASSSDTYEQYF.

The chain joins TRBV5-1 to TRBJ1-3, with D hard to call. The germline gives CDR1 SGHRS, CDR2 YFSETQ. The CDR3 is made up of 16 amino acids. The ends were cut back, 0 bases at V and 3 bases at J, with 13 bases in the middle. This CDR3 is CASSLAGVSGGNTIYF. The CDR3 nucleotides are TGCGCCAGCAGCTTGGCCGGGGTCTCTGGTGGAAACACCATATATTTT.

This clonotype has more than one count but fewer than ten. The CDR3 protein is CASIRDRDTYSTDTQYF. CDR3 nucleotides: TGTGCCAGCATAAGGGACAGGGACACCTATAGCACAGATACGCAGTATTTT. The chain recombines TRBV6-1 with TRBJ2-3, with 9 bases matching TRBD1. V was pared by 7 bases and J by 0 bases, with 11 bases of the junction left unmatched. Germline V lookup: CDR1 MNHNS, CDR2 SASEGT. CDR3 length equals 17 residues.

At least ten counts were recorded for this clonotype. This chain joins TRBV27 and TRBJ1-6, with 7 bases that match TRBD1. The CDR3 extends over 15 amino acids. Germline V gives CDR1 MNHEY, CDR2 SMNVEV (reference sequence). The V and J ends lost 5 bases and 12 bases, in that order; junction bases with no gene match: 13. CDR3 sequence reads: CASSPRTGAVIPLHF. The CDR3 DNA sequence: TGTGCCAGCAGTCCGCGGACAGGAGCTGTTATACCCCTCCACTTT.

The V gene is TRBV29-1, the J gene TRBJ2-5; TRBD2 aligns across 12 bases. V shed 6 bases, J shed 4 bases, and the junction held 6 bases outside the gene matches. Germline V gives CDR1 SQVTM, CDR2 ANQGSEA. The CDR3 contains 14 residues. The CDR3 DNA follows: TGCAGCGTGGCCGAGACTAGCGGGAGAGAGACCCAGTACTTC. Translated, it gives CSVAETSGRETQYF.

This clonotype was seen repeatedly, ten times or more. CDR3 nucleotide sequence: TGTGCCAGCAGCCCAGAACTAGCGGGAGGCACAGATACGCAGTATTTT. This translates into CASSPELAGGTDTQYF. The chain couples TRBV7-3 to TRBJ2-3; the match to TRBD2 covers 11 bases. Germline loops: CDR1 SGHTA, CDR2 FQGTGA. This CDR3 contains 16 residues. V lost 5 bases to trimming and J lost 1 base; unmatched junction nucleotides: 5.